What follows is one T cell receptor beta chain and its context. As yet, its antigen is unknown. This sample is drawn from a study of shared clonotypes between healthy human individuals. The study, taken as a whole, reports: When compared with the clonotypes that were shared by all four sorted-subset donors, the non-shared clonotypes turned out to have lower generation probabilities.

Sequenced by immunoSEQ multiplex PCR; TCRdb stores in-frame clones only, minus some. The data contain hundreds of thousands of clones, almost 97% of them singletons. CDR3 size: 14 residues. J gave up 2 bases and V 5 bases, and 2 bases lay outside the gene matches. Germline loops: CDR1 SGHTA, CDR2 FQGNSA. J is TRBJ1-5 and V is TRBV7-2, with 8 bases lining up with TRBD1. The sequence was collected from a woman under 40 in good health. The specimen was naive CD4+ T cells sorted from blood. Subset noted: CD45RA+ positively selected. Here the CDR3 reads CASSGQGGNQPQHF. As DNA, the CDR3 is TGTGCCAGCAGCGGACAGGGAGGCAATCAGCCCCAGCATTTT. The full variable domain, in which reference TRBV7-2 and TRBJ1-5 provide the parts outside the CDR3, is GAGVSQSPSNKVTEKGKDVELRCDPISGHTALYWYRQSLGQGLEFLIYFQGNSAPDKSGLPSDRFSAERTGGSVSTLTIQRTQQEDSAVYLCASSGQGGNQPQHFGDGTRLSIL.